This TCR beta chain was sequenced during a study of radiation and T cells in renal cell carcinoma. Time point specified: blood 4 weeks post-SBRT, at nephrectomy. Treatment of the sample: 15 Gy SBRT to primary tumor, nephrectomy 4 weeks later. Nephrectomy followed 15 Gy stereotactic body radiation by 4 weeks. The repertoire was sequenced with immunoSEQ multiplex PCR; TCRdb's copy has only in-frame clones and lacks some. This sample has about 77,000 clones, with less than 85% found just once. Trimming pared 6 bases from V and 1 base from J, leaving 19 bases between. This CDR3 has 16 amino acids. Germline V gene sequence: CDR1 MNHNY, CDR2 SVGAGI (reference sequence).

The chain recombines TRBV6-6 with TRBJ2-7, with D uncertain. The source is a woman aged 55-75 years with renal cell carcinoma. The sample in question was blood, obtained from a patient whose treatment included radiotherapy and nephrectomy. The CDR3, as DNA: TGTGCCAGCAGGCGAACCCGATCCCTCCTATCCTACGAGCAGTACTTC. Amino acid sequence: CASRRTRSLLSYEQYF.